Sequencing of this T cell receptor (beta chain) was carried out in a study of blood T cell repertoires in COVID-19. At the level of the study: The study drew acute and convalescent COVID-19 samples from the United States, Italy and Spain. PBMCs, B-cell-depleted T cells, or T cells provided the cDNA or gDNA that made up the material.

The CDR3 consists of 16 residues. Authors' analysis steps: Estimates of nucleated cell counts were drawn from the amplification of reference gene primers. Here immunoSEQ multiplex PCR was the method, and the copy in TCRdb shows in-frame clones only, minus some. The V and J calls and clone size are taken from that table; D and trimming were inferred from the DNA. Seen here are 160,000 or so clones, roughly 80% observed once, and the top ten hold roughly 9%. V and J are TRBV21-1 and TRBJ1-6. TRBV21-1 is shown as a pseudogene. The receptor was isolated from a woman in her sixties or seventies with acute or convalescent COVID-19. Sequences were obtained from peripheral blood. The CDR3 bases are TGTGCCAGCAGCCCCTGGGAGGGGAAGGTAGATTCACCCCTCCACTTT. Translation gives CASSPWEGKVDSPLHF.